This is a list of T cell receptor beta chains from one sample in a study of graft-versus-host responses after intestinal transplantation. Sequencing used immunoSEQ multiplex PCR; TCRdb keeps in-frame clones, though not all of them. Of some 130,000 clones listed, just over 90% are singletons. No antigens are known for them. The sequencing used unstimulated CD4+ T cells sorted from spleen or lymph node cells, collected before intestinal transplant. These receptors were collected from a human donor who received an intestinal transplant. CDR3s include the opening cysteine and the closing phenylalanine or tryptophan. D genes are given only for firm matches. A row's size may be missing; if present it is once, few, many or a size class.

J: TRBJ2-7
D: .
V: TRBV5-8
size: .
CDR3: CASSPDTYEQYF
DNA: TGTGCCAGCAGCCCGGACACCTACGAGCAGTACTTC

J: TRBJ1-2
D: .
V: TRBV19
size: .
CDR3: CASSIEGRSYGYTF
DNA: TGTGCCAGTAGTATCGAGGGGCGGTCCTATGGCTACACCTTC

J: TRBJ2-1
D: .
V: TRBV2
size: .
CDR3: CASRTGTNNEQFF
DNA: TGTGCCAGCAGGACAGGGACTAACAATGAGCAGTTCTTC

J: TRBJ2-7
D: TRBD2
V: TRBV5-1
size: .
CDR3: CASSWTGGVSYEQYF
DNA: TGCGCCAGCAGCTGGACCGGGGGGGTATCTTACGAGCAGTACTTC

J: TRBJ1-2
D: TRBD1
V: TRBV19
size: .
CDR3: CASSIIGTGDHYGYTF
DNA: TGTGCCAGTAGTATAATTGGGACAGGGGACCACTATGGCTACACCTTC

J: TRBJ1-5
D: TRBD1
V: TRBV12-5
size: .
CDR3: CASGFTGGSNQPQHF
DNA: TGTGCTAGTGGTTTTACAGGGGGGAGCAATCAGCCCCAGCATTTT

J: TRBJ2-3
D: .
V: TRBV6-1
size: .
CDR3: CASSDRGPADTQYF
DNA: TGTGCCAGCAGTGATCGAGGGCCAGCAGATACGCAGTATTTT

J: TRBJ2-5
D: .
V: TRBV7-9
size: once
CDR3: CASSSRGWQETQYF
DNA: TGTGCCAGCAGCTCAAGGGGATGGCAAGAGACCCAGTACTTC

J: TRBJ1-5
D: .
V: TRBV18
size: .
CDR3: CASSPQSNQPQHF
DNA: TGTGCCAGCTCACCCCAGTCTAATCAGCCCCAGCATTTT

J: TRBJ1-1
D: .
V: TRBV11-2
size: .
CDR3: CASSVWGPGAGSTEAFF
DNA: TGTGCCAGCAGCGTTTGGGGGCCCGGGGCAGGGAGCACTGAAGCTTTCTTT

J: TRBJ1-3
D: .
V: TRBV5-6
size: .
CDR3: CASTLRVSGNTIYF
DNA: TGTGCCAGCACTCTGAGGGTCTCTGGAAACACCATATATTTT

J: TRBJ1-5
D: .
V: TRBV18
size: .
CDR3: CASSPAVGNQPQHF
DNA: TGTGCCAGCTCACCAGCGGTTGGCAATCAGCCCCAGCATTTT

J: TRBJ2-3
D: .
V: TRBV29-1
size: .
CDR3: CSVHPRGSTDTQYF
DNA: TGCAGCGTGCACCCGCGGGGTAGCACAGATACGCAGTATTTT

J: TRBJ2-1
D: TRBD2
V: TRBV5-4
size: .
CDR3: CASSLASSGGYEQFF
DNA: TGTGCCAGCAGCTTGGCTTCTAGCGGGGGGTATGAGCAGTTCTTC

J: TRBJ2-5
D: TRBD1
V: TRBV18
size: once
CDR3: CASSPWDRGGETQYF
DNA: TGTGCCAGCTCACCATGGGACAGGGGAGGCGAGACCCAGTACTTC

J: TRBJ2-7
D: .
V: TRBV6-5
size: .
CDR3: CASINWVFTYEQYF
DNA: TGTGCCAGCATCAACTGGGTGTTTACCTACGAGCAGTACTTC

J: TRBJ1-2
D: .
V: TRBV2
size: .
CDR3: CASGGGVRGVGYTF
DNA: TGTGCCAGCGGAGGGGGTGTCCGGGGAGTAGGCTACACCTTC

J: TRBJ1-1
D: TRBD1
V: TRBV7-8
size: .
CDR3: CASSLSGGGGTEAFF
DNA: TGTGCCAGCAGCTTGTCAGGGGGTGGAGGCACTGAAGCTTTCTTT

J: TRBJ1-6
D: .
V: TRBV7-8
size: .
CDR3: CASSLVGAAGYNSPLHF
DNA: TGTGCCAGCAGCTTAGTTGGAGCAGCCGGATATAATTCACCCCTCCACTTT

J: TRBJ1-2
D: TRBD1
V: TRBV6-5
size: .
CDR3: CASSTGTGVNGYTF
DNA: TGTGCCAGCAGTACCGGGACAGGGGTTAACGGCTACACCTTC

J: TRBJ2-5
D: .
V: TRBV7-6
size: .
CDR3: CASSPAGTDQETQYF
DNA: TGTGCCAGCAGCCCCGCCGGGACTGATCAAGAGACCCAGTACTTC

J: TRBJ1-5
D: TRBD1
V: TRBV2
size: .
CDR3: CATGTGANQPQHF
DNA: TGTGCCACCGGGACAGGGGCCAATCAGCCCCAGCATTTT